Presented here are 18 T cell receptor beta chains from one specimen sequenced in a study of blood T cell repertoires in COVID-19 (dated by TCRdb to the early 2020s). Libraries came from the immunoSEQ multiplex PCR assay. TCRdb's version of the immuneACCESS table is confined to in-frame rearrangements and falls short of the full clone set. An unresolved V gene accounts for under half of the shortfall where checked; the remainder is of unknown origin. Recorded for this sample are some 74,000 clones; around 83% of them occurred a single time. Over 40% of the sample belongs to the ten largest clones. Sequencing input: peripheral blood. These receptors came from a man older than 75 with acute or convalescent COVID-19.

J is TRBJ1-2 and V is TRBV7-8, with 9 positions matching TRBD1. CDR1 and CDR2 (germline): SGHVS, FQNEAQ. This CDR3 is built from 13 residues. V lost 5 bases and J lost 4; bases outside the gene matches: 2. The CDR3 loop reads CASSLQGAYGYTF. CDR3 sequence (DNA): TGTGCCAGCAGCCTACAGGGGGCCTATGGCTACACCTTC.

This clone was recorded a few times. This chain connects TRBV9 to TRBJ2-7, with 11 nucleotides matching TRBD2. Looked up from germline, CDR1 is SGDLS and CDR2 is YYNGEE. This CDR3 region has 15 residues. J was trimmed by 3 bases and V by 0 bases; bases with no gene match: 2. In nucleotides, the CDR3 is TGTGCCAGCAGCGTAGCGGGGACTAGCGGCTACGAGCAGTACTTC. Protein product: CASSVAGTSGYEQYF.

The chain uses TRBV7-3 and TRBJ2-1, with 8 bases identical to TRBD2. This CDR3 comprises 13 residues. After removal of 0 bases from V and 11 bases from J, the junction contained 3 bases not matched to a gene. Germline CDR1 is SGHTA and CDR2 is FQGTGA. The CDR3 loop reads CASSLTVAGKQFF. In DNA, the CDR3 is TGTGCCAGCAGCTTAACCGTAGCGGGGAAGCAGTTCTTC.

This sequence joins TRBV27 and TRBJ2-1, with D tentatively TRBD2 (5 bases). The CDR3 has 15 amino acids. Between the trimmed V and J ends, which lost 0 bases and 3 bases, there was a span of 9 bases. From germline, CDR1 is MNHEY and CDR2 SMNVEV (reference sequence). CDR3 protein: CASSLSLTSYNEQFF. The CDR3 coding sequence is TGTGCCAGCAGTTTATCCCTTACTAGCTACAATGAGCAGTTCTTC.

This clone was observed a handful of times. The V gene is TRBV4-1, the J gene TRBJ2-7, with 9 positions matching TRBD1. V lost 0 bases, J lost 5 bases, and 5 bases stayed unmatched. Germline V CDR1 and CDR2: MGHRA, YSYEKL. The CDR3 consists of 15 residues. The CDR3 DNA follows: TGCGCCAGCAGCCAAGAGCACAGGGGGCTGAACGAGCAGTACTTC. Translated: CASSQEHRGLNEQYF.

The chain uses TRBV7-2 and TRBJ2-3; a weak D match, TRBD2 (6 bases). Germline assignment: CDR1 SGHTA and CDR2 FQGNSA. CDR3 length equals 14 residues. Between the trimmed V and J ends, which lost 4 bases and 0 bases, there was a span of 8 bases. DNA of the CDR3: TGTGCCAGCAGCTCCGCGGGGAGCACAGATACGCAGTATTTT. It codes for CASSSAGSTDTQYF. Combining the CDR3 with reference TRBV7-2 and TRBJ2-3 gives the whole variable domain GAGVSQSPSNKVTEKGKDVELRCDPISGHTALYWYRQSLGQGLEFLIYFQGNSAPDKSGLPSDRFSAERTGGSVSTLTIQRTQQEDSAVYLCASSSAGSTDTQYFGPGTRLTVL.

This chain links TRBV6-1 with TRBJ1-2; TRBD1 matches 7 bases. Germline V gives CDR1 MNHNS, CDR2 SASEGT. The CDR3 has 15 residues. J gave up 2 bases and V 3 bases, and 6 bases lay outside the gene matches. The CDR3 protein is CASSDRTGGNYGYTF. For the CDR3, the DNA is TGTGCCAGCAGTGACCGGACAGGAGGGAACTATGGCTACACCTTC.

V is TRBV5-4 and J is TRBJ1-1; the D gene is possibly TRBD1 (6 bases). V lost 2 bases and J lost 3, with 11 bases in between. Germline loops: CDR1 SGHNT, CDR2 YYREEE (reference sequence). This CDR3 region has 14 residues. The CDR3 sequence: CASSFRGGDTEAFF. Here the CDR3 DNA reads TGTGCCAGCAGCTTTAGGGGGGGGGACACTGAAGCTTTCTTT.

The chain has TRBV28 and TRBJ2-3; perhaps TRBD1 as D (6 bases). Deletions cut 2 bases from V and 5 bases from J, with 11 bases between. Germline V gene sequence: CDR1 MDHEN, CDR2 SYDVKM. The CDR3 extends over 14 amino acids. CDR3 sequence: CASSLPLRGDTQYF. The CDR3 coding sequence is TGTGCCAGCAGTTTACCCCTCAGGGGAGATACGCAGTATTTT.

The genes are TRBV3-1 (or the pseudogene TRBV3-2) and TRBJ2-7, with D possibly TRBD1 on 6 matching bases. Trimming left V 4 bases short and J 5 bases short, with 15 bases between. The germline V gene has CDR1 LGHDT and CDR2 YNNKEL (reference sequence). The CDR3 extends over 14 amino acids. CDR3 amino acids: CASSRPGTLNEQYF. The CDR3 nucleotides are TGTGCCAGCAGCCGGCCCGGGACACTGAACGAGCAGTACTTC.

The chain recombines TRBV7-2 with TRBJ1-1; D remains ambiguous. In germline, CDR1 is SGHTA, CDR2 FQGNSA. This CDR3 contains 13 residues. V dropped 2 bases and J dropped 3 bases, with 7 bases sitting between them. The CDR3 is CASSLSLYTEAFF. DNA of the CDR3: TGTGCCAGCAGCTTATCCTTGTACACTGAAGCTTTCTTT.

This clone was recorded a few times. V and J are TRBV4-1 and TRBJ1-6, with TRBD1 matching 7 bases. The CDR3 runs 16 residues. With 1 base clipped from V and 10 bases from J, the junction kept 10 bases outside the gene matches. In germline, CDR1 is MGHRA, CDR2 YSYEKL. The DNA of the CDR3 is TGCGCCAGCAGCCAAGGCATAACAGGGGAGTACTCACCCCTCCACTTT. This encodes CASSQGITGEYSPLHF.

The gene calls are TRBV5-8 and TRBJ2-3; the match to TRBD2 covers 7 bases. This CDR3 contains 16 residues. The V gene's germline CDR1 is SGHTS and CDR2 YDEGEE. After removal of 3 bases from V and 0 bases from J, the junction contained 7 bases not matched to a gene. The CDR3 loop is CASSWGGASSTDTQYF. As DNA, the CDR3 is TGTGCCAGCAGCTGGGGAGGGGCGTCTAGCACAGATACGCAGTATTTT.

The chain joins TRBV10-3 to TRBJ2-1; maybe TRBD2 (6 bases). CDR1 ENHRY and CDR2 SYGVKD come from the germline V gene. The CDR3 sequence is 17 residues long. Trimming stripped 0 bases from V and 0 bases from J, with 12 bases between. CDR3 nucleotides: TGTGCCATCAGTGAGTCGGCTAGCGCGGGCTCCTACAATGAGCAGTTCTTC. It encodes CAISESASAGSYNEQFF.

This chain uses TRBV27 with TRBJ2-1, with 10 nucleotides matching TRBD2. The V segment lost 8 bases and the J segment 7 bases; nucleotides outside the gene matches: 8. This CDR3 has 14 residues. Germline V CDR1 and CDR2: MNHEY, SMNVEV (reference sequence). CDR3 bases: TGTGCCAGCCGACCTAGCGGGAGAAGGAATGAGCAGTTCTTC. It encodes CASRPSGRRNEQFF.

The V and J genes are TRBV4-3 and TRBJ1-3, with a tentative D call TRBD1 (5 bases). CDR3 size: 15 residues. Trimming cost V 1 base and J 2 bases, with 9 bases left between them. Per germline, CDR1 LGHNA and CDR2 YSLEER. CDR3: CASSQGTGAGNTIYF. The CDR3 DNA reads TGCGCCAGCAGCCAAGGAACAGGCGCTGGAAACACCATATATTTT.

The chain links TRBV4-1 to TRBJ2-6, with unresolved D. The V gene lost 1 base and the J gene lost 9 bases, with 13 bases spanning the gap. Germline V CDR1 and CDR2: MGHRA, YSYEKL. This CDR3 is 15 amino acids long. DNA for the CDR3: TGCGCCAGCAGCCAAGTGGGCGCAGCAGTCAACGTCCTGACTTTC. It encodes CASSQVGAAVNVLTF.

This clone has a handful of counts. The chain has TRBV28 and TRBJ2-7; TRBD2 agrees at 13 bases. Losses at the gene ends were 5 bases for V and 2 bases for J; bases not matched to a gene: 0. The CDR3 is made up of 14 amino acids. The germline gives CDR1 MDHEN, CDR2 SYDVKM. As DNA, the CDR3 is TGTGCCAGCAGTGGGACTAGCGGGACCTACGAGCAGTACTTC. Protein product: CASSGTSGTYEQYF.